This TCR beta chain was sequenced during a study of cytomegalovirus exposure and HLA in healthy donors listed by TCRdb under 2017. About the investigation overall: A later analysis indicated that the 95 to 150 validation repertoires were generated on the platform also employed for the approximately 700 repertoires of the first cohort. To predict cytomegalovirus infection status, the study combined high-throughput TCR immunosequencing, statistical association of individual TCRs with disease status, and machine learning. Besides the first cohort of roughly 660 subjects, a separate validation cohort made up of roughly 120 different subjects was used. The study aimed to test whether cataloging public T cell receptors could reveal signatures of past pathogen exposure.

Broad study findings and their caveats: Across donors, most TCR sequences were observed very rarely, whereas some public TCRs were present in many individuals. The study gave a list of some 150 TCR beta chains associated with cytomegalovirus. In vitro tests confirmed that a few of the cytomegalovirus-associated TCR beta chains recognize cytomegalovirus antigens. In both the original and validation cohorts, the classifier was reported to diagnose cytomegalovirus status with high specificity and sensitivity. In a later analysis, TCRs clustered in the first cohort were found to also tend to co-occur in the roughly 120 validation repertoires, with roughly 93% of cluster scores above 0. The validation cohort had no HLA typing available for a later analysis, so co-occurrence within that cohort was assessed over all 120 or so repertoires. According to the authors, the approach could potentially be generalized to other disease states and immunological phenotypes.

The donors were included in the validation cohort of 120 subjects, a group kept apart from the roughly 700-subject first cohort. The library was produced with the immunoSEQ multiplex PCR assay. The published analysis was carried out like this. A statistical classification framework was built for diagnosing cytomegalovirus status from the catalog of TCR beta chain sequences. The clones in this table, taken by TCRdb from immuneACCESS, are in-frame only. Not every clone is retained; where verified, under half of the shortfall comes from an unresolved V gene, and the cause of the rest is unknown. That table gives V, J and clone size, and the DNA gave D and trimming. The sample table holds roughly 98,000 clones, of which about 90% were seen once. Less than 7.5% of the sample is taken by the ten largest. On this clone itself: It has no known antigen specificity. Base qualities were left out, and no much larger clone turns up one base away.

From the cysteine up to the phenylalanine, the CDR3 has a length of 14 residues. Only the CDR3 region is kept as DNA, spanning 42 bases read in frame from base 1. The germline V gene supplies CDR1 SGHTA and CDR2 FQGNSA. For this chain, trimming is 4 bases at the V end and 4 bases at the J end, and the number of junction bases without a gene match is 1. The V gene is TRBV7-2 and the J gene is TRBJ2-7; TRBD2 lines up with 13 middle nucleotides. This clonotype was sampled from a man younger than 35 in good health and CMV-seropositive. Input material: PBMCs. Here the CDR3 is given as CASSSTSGRYEQYF. The nucleotide sequence is given as TGTGCCAGCAGCTCGACTAGCGGGAGGTACGAGCAGTACTTC.